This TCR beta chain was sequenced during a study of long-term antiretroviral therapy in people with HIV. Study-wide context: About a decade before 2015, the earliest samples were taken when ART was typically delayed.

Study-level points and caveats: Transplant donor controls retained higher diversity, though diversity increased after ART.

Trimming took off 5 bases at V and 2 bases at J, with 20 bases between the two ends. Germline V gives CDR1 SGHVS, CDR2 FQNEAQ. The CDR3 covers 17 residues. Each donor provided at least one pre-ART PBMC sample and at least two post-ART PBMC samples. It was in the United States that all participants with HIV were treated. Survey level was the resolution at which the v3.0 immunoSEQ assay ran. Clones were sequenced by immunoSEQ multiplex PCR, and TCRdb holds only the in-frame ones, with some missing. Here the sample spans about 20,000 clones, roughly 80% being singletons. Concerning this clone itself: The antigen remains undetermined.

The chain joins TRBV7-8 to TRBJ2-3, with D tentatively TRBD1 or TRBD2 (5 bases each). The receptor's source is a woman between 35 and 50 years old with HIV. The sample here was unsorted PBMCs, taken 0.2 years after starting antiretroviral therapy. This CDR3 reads CASSPFEGRVPTDTQYF. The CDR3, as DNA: TGTGCCAGCAGCCCCTTCGAGGGCAGGGTGCCCACAGATACGCAGTATTTT.